These T cell receptor beta chains were read from a single sample in a study of cytomegalovirus exposure and HLA in healthy donors. Produced via immunoSEQ multiplex PCR; TCRdb's table is partial and in-frame only. The table shows around 200,000 clones, with roughly 90% occurring only once. The specimen sequenced was PBMCs. Receptors were obtained from a young woman in good health and CMV-seronegative. CDR3s include the opening cysteine and the closing phenylalanine or tryptophan. A D gene is named only where the DNA matches it firmly. Size is stated for part of the rows, as once, few or many counts, or as a class when the clone is expanded.

v_gene: TRBV27; abundance: -; d_gene: -; j_gene: TRBJ2-7; CDR3aa: CASASSYEQYF; CDR3nt: TGTGCCAGCGCGAGCTCCTACGAGCAGTACTTC
v_gene: TRBV14; abundance: -; d_gene: -; j_gene: TRBJ1-4; CDR3aa: CASSPTALRSNEKLFF; CDR3nt: TGTGCCAGCAGCCCAACCGCACTGCGATCGAATGAAAAACTGTTTTTT
v_gene: TRBV27; abundance: -; d_gene: -; j_gene: TRBJ1-6; CDR3aa: CASSSSGSASPLHF; CDR3nt: TGTGCCAGCAGTTCCTCAGGGTCTGCTTCACCCCTCCACTTT
v_gene: TRBV2; abundance: -; d_gene: TRBD2; j_gene: TRBJ2-3; CDR3aa: CASRDLRLAGRDSQYF; CDR3nt: TGTGCCAGCAGAGACCTTAGACTAGCTGGGCGGGATTCGCAGTATTTT
v_gene: TRBV10-3; abundance: -; d_gene: -; j_gene: TRBJ2-7; CDR3aa: CASTTGTLNEQYF; CDR3nt: TGTGCCTCCACGACTGGTACCCTGAACGAGCAGTACTTC
v_gene: TRBV2; abundance: once; d_gene: TRBD2; j_gene: TRBJ2-2; CDR3aa: CASSGLTSGNTGELFF; CDR3nt: TGTGCCAGCAGTGGATTGACTAGCGGCAACACCGGGGAGCTGTTTTTT
v_gene: TRBV19; abundance: -; d_gene: TRBD1; j_gene: TRBJ2-5; CDR3aa: CASSVRSGTGVKTQYF; CDR3nt: TGTGCCAGTAGTGTGCGATCCGGGACAGGGGTTAAGACCCAGTACTTC
v_gene: TRBV21-1; abundance: -; d_gene: -; j_gene: TRBJ1-5; CDR3aa: CASSKGAEGDREEQPQHF; CDR3nt: TGTGCCAGCAGCAAAGGGGCGGAAGGGGACAGGGAGGAACAGCCCCAGCATTTT
v_gene: TRBV5-1; abundance: -; d_gene: -; j_gene: TRBJ1-3; CDR3aa: CASSLEGRGGNTIYF; CDR3nt: TGCGCCAGCAGCTTGGAGGGCAGGGGTGGAAACACCATATATTTT
v_gene: TRBV5-1; abundance: -; d_gene: -; j_gene: TRBJ2-1; CDR3aa: CASSLDTAYNEQFF; CDR3nt: TGCGCCAGCAGCTTGGATACAGCATACAATGAGCAGTTCTTC
v_gene: TRBV4-1; abundance: once; d_gene: TRBD1; j_gene: TRBJ2-7; CDR3aa: CASSQGQGVSEQYF; CDR3nt: TGCGCCAGCAGCCAAGGGCAGGGGGTATCCGAGCAGTACTTC
v_gene: TRBV6-6; abundance: -; d_gene: -; j_gene: TRBJ2-7; CDR3aa: CASSYGYLVSEQYF; CDR3nt: TGTGCCAGCAGTTACGGGTACCTAGTGAGCGAGCAGTACTTC
v_gene: TRBV6-6; abundance: -; d_gene: -; j_gene: TRBJ2-7; CDR3aa: CASSYSAGRLSYEQYF; CDR3nt: TGTGCCAGCAGTTACTCCGCAGGGCGGTTGTCCTACGAGCAGTACTTC
v_gene: TRBV6-5; abundance: -; d_gene: -; j_gene: TRBJ2-5; CDR3aa: CATKLGQWGRGTQYF; CDR3nt: TGTGCCACCAAGTTGGGCCAATGGGGTCGGGGGACCCAGTACTTC